This T cell receptor (beta chain) was identified in a study of spatial heterogeneity in lung cancer (dated by TCRdb to between 2018 and 2020). Some background on the complete study: Beta-chain transcripts were consistently detected in greater numbers than alpha-chain transcripts, which likely reflected higher beta-chain transcript abundance. A strong correlation was found between TCR transcript counts in tumor regions and a T cell transcriptional module score from matched bulk RNA-seq. In the raw uncorrected reads, each unique combination of TCR and UMI appeared on average more than ten times. TCR alpha and beta repertoires were quantitatively compared across multiple tumor regions, matched nontumor lung and blood in non-small cell lung cancer. The study linked features of the TCR repertoire to counts of nonsynonymous mutations, which were determined by whole-exome sequencing of tumor tissue. At surgery, 200 or so tumor regions, around 64 matched nontumor lung samples and 56 PBMC samples were TCR-sequenced for both alpha and beta chains.

A few counts support this clonotype. Which antigen it targets is not known. No base quality information exists; no much larger clone differs at one position. In the paper's terms, the time point label means: sample taken at primary tumor resection. The donors were some 70 patients from the lung TRACERx cohort who had early-stage, untreated non-small cell lung cancer. Without any cell sorting, TCR sequencing was performed on whole RNA extracted either from tumor and nontumor lung tissue or from cryopreserved PBMC samples. Patients were selected for TCR sequencing only if sufficient RNA was available from at least two tumor regions. Before being selected, tumor and adjacent nontumor lung specimens were reviewed by a lung pathologist. Overall study results and their limits: The tumor nonsynonymous mutation count correlated with the number of expanded intratumoral alpha and beta TCRs. TCR-seq was estimated to cover only 6% to 7% of tumor T cells for alpha chains and around 13% for beta chains. Counts of ubiquitous and regional expanded TCRs correlated with counts of ubiquitous and regional nonsynonymous mutations, respectively. Additional single-cell paired TCR alpha and beta sequencing was considered necessary to confirm, at a functional level, the hypothesis that regional TCRs recognize regional mutations.

The CDR3 sequence holds 13 residues, the cysteine and phenylalanine included. The retained sequence is limited to the CDR3, 39 bases, with the frame set at the first base. For this chain, trimming is 4 bases at the V end and 3 bases at the J end, and the number of junction bases without a gene match is 4. Taken from the germline V gene, the CDR1 and CDR2 loops are SGHRS and YFSETQ. Libraries were made using 5' RACE. The instrument was a NextSeq 500. The TCR library protocol attached a unique molecular identifier to each TCR cDNA molecule to allow correction of PCR and sequencing errors. In the authors' own workflow: TCR identification, UMI-based error correction and CDR3 extraction were all carried out with Decombinator tools. Expanded TCRs were defined as those above a frequency of 2 per 1,000, corresponding to the top 1% of the tumor frequency distribution. Expanded tumor TCRs were classed as regional if statistically deemed absent (corrected P<0.05) from at least one tumor region, otherwise ubiquitous. Rényi diversity was computed with the R vegan package after subsampling each repertoire 100 times to 5,000 TCRs. CDR3 similarity networks were constructed using string-kernel similarity of amino acid triplets, with links drawn between CDR3s whose pairwise similarity was above 0.82. The public reads were reanalyzed by TCRdb: fastp trimming at Q25, MiXCR alignment, in-frame beta chains only. Rows matching on CDR3 protein sequence are summarized as one entry with the most common DNA and genes. TCRdb's processing, not the authors', yielded these V and J calls. The sample table holds 15,000 to 20,000 distinct CDR3 sequences, of which roughly 6% were seen once. Clones ranked in the top ten supply about 4% of the sample.

Rearrangement joined TRBV5-1 to TRBJ2-7; 7 central nucleotides agree with TRBD1. This clonotype originated in a female donor with early-stage non-small cell lung cancer. The material sequenced was lung tumor tissue, taken at surgery. The CDR3: CASSARQGYEQYF. The DNA reads as follows: TGCGCCAGCAGCGCCCGACAGGGCTACGAGCAGTACTTC.